The 4 T cell receptor beta chains below were found in one sample sequenced in a study of blood T cell repertoires in COVID-19. Assay: immunoSEQ multiplex PCR; the TCRdb copy retains only in-frame clones and omits some. The sample consists of approximately 240,000 clones, roughly 81% of them appearing once. Sequenced sample: peripheral blood. Receptors originate from a middle-aged man with acute or convalescent COVID-19.

The chain is built from TRBV11-2 and TRBJ2-3; 13 bases align to TRBD2. Germline CDR1 SGHAT, CDR2 FQNNGV. Trimming removed 0 bases from V and 3 bases from J; junction bases left unmatched: 3. This CDR3 spans 17 amino acids. The CDR3 here is CASSLDQGLAGTDTQYF. The CDR3 coding sequence is TGTGCCAGCAGCTTAGATCAGGGACTAGCGGGAACAGATACGCAGTATTTT.

The chain carries TRBV24-1 and TRBJ2-1; TRBD2 matches 7 bases. The ends lost 0 bases at V and 6 bases at J; junction bases unmatched: 4. Germline CDR1 reads KGHDR; CDR2 reads SFDVKD. The CDR3 extends over 15 amino acids. CDR3 bases: TGTGCCACCAGTGATTTGGAAGGCGGGAGCAATGAGCAGTTCTTC. Translating it yields CATSDLEGGSNEQFF.

This sequence joins TRBV3-1 (or the pseudogene TRBV3-2) and TRBJ2-3; TRBD2 agrees at 13 bases. V was clipped by 6 bases and J by 2 bases; unmatched bases: 8. Germline loops: CDR1 LGHDT, CDR2 YNNKEL (reference sequence). This CDR3 is built from 17 residues. CDR3 sequence reads: CASRLGTSGTYTDTQYF. CDR3 coding DNA: TGTGCCAGCAGATTAGGGACTAGCGGGACCTACACAGATACGCAGTATTTT.

The chain recombines TRBV6-5 with TRBJ1-5, with 7 bases matching TRBD1. Germline V lookup: CDR1 MNHEY, CDR2 SVGAGI. There are 15 residues in the CDR3. Trimming took 0 bases from V and 2 from J; bases not matched to a gene: 1. Here the CDR3 reads CASSYSQGGNQPQHF. CDR3 DNA: TGTGCCAGCAGTTACTCGCAGGGGGGCAATCAGCCCCAGCATTTT.